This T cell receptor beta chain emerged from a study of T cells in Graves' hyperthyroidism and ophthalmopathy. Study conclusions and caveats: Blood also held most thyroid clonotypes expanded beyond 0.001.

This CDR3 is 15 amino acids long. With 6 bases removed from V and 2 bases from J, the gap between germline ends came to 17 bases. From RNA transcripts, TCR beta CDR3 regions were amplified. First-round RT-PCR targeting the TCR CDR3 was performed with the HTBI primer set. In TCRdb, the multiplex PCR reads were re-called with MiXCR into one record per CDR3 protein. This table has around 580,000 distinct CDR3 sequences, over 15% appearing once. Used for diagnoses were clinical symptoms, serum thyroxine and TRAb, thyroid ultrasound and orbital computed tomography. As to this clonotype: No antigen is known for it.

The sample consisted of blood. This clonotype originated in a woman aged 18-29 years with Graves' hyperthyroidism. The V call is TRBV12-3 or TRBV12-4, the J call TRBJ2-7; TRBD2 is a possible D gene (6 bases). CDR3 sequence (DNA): TGTGCCAGCAGAAAAGGCGGGACGGGAGCCTACGAGCAGTACTTC. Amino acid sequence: CASRKGGTGAYEQYF.